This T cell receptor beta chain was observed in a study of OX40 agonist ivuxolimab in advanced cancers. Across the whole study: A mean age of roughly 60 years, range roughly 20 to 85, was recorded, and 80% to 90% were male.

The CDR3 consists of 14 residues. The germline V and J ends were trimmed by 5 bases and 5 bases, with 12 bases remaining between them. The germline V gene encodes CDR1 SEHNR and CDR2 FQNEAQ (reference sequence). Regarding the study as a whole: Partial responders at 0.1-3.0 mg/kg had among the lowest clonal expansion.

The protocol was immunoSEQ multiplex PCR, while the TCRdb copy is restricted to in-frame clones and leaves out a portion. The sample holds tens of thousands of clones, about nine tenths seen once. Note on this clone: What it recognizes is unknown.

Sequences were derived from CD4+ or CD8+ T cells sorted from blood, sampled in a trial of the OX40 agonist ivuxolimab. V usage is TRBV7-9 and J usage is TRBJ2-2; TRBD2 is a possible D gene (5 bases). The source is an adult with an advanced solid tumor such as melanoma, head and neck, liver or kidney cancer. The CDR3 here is CASSPMRGTGELFF. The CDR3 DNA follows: TGTGCCAGCAGCCCTATGCGAGGGACCGGGGAGCTGTTTTTT.